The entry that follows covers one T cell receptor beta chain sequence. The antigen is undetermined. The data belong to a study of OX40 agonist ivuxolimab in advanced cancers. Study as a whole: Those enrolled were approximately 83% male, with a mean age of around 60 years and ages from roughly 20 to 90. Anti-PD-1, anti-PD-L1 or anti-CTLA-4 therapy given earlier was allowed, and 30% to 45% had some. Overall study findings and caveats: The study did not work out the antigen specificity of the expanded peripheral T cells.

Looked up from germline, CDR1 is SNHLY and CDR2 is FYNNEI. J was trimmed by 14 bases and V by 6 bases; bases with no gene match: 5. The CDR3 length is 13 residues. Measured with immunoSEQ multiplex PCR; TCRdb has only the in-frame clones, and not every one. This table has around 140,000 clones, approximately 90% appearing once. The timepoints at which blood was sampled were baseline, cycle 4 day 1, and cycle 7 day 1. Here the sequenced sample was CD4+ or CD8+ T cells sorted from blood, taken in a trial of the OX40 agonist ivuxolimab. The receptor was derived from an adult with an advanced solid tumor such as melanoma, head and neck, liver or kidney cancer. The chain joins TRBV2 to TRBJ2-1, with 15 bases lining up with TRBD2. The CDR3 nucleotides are TGTGCCAGCAGAACCGGACTAGCGGGAGGGAAGTTCTTC. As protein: CASRTGLAGGKFF.